The 3 T cell receptor beta chains presented below share a single source sample, sequenced in a study of T cell responses to AZD1222 COVID-19 vaccine. Sequencing was performed with immunoSEQ multiplex PCR; in TCRdb, only in-frame clones are kept and a portion is missing. The table includes some 150,000 clones, 93% detected once. The material sequenced was peripheral blood, taken on day 0 of MenACWY control vaccination. The receptors here all came from an adult in good health.

The V and J genes are TRBV2 and TRBJ2-1; 7 bases agree with TRBD2. The CDR3 length is 11 residues. The junction had 4 bases not matched to a gene; V was cut back by 2 bases and J by 15 bases. Germline CDR1 reads SNHLY; CDR2 reads FYNNEI. The CDR3 spells CASSEWGGSFF. In DNA form, the CDR3 reads TGTGCCAGCAGTGAATGGGGGGGTTCGTTCTTC.

This chain joins TRBV4-2 and TRBJ2-3, with D possibly TRBD2 on 6 matching bases. The germline CDR1 and CDR2 sequences are LGHNA and YNFKEQ. V was cut by 3 bases and J by 3 bases, with 13 bases left in between. The CDR3 consists of 15 residues. The CDR3 loop is CASSQEGQKTDTQYF. The CDR3 DNA sequence: TGTGCCAGCAGCCAGGAGGGGCAGAAGACAGATACGCAGTATTTT.

J is TRBJ1-3 and V is TRBV28, with a weak D call TRBD1 (6 bases). CDR1 and CDR2 (germline): MDHEN, SYDVKM. V shed 3 bases and J shed 0 bases, with 12 bases lying between them. This CDR3 contains 16 residues. This CDR3 reads CASSFPTGTSGNTIYF. DNA for the CDR3: TGTGCCAGCAGTTTCCCGACAGGCACCTCTGGAAACACCATATATTTT.